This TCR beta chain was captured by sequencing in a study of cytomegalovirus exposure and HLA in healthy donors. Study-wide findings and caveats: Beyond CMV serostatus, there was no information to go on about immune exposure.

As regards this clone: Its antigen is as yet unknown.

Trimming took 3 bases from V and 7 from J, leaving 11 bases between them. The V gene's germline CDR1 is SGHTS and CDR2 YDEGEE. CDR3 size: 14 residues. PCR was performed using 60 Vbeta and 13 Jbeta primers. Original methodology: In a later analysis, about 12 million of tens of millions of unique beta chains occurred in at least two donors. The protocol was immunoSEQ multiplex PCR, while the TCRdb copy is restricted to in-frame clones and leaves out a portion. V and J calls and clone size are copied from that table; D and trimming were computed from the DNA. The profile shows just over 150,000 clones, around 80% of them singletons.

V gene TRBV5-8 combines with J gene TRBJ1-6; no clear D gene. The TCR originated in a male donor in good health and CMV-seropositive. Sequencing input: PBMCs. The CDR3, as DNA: TGTGCCAGCAGCTCACGGCCCGGGAATTCACCCCTCCACTTT. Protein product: CASSSRPGNSPLHF. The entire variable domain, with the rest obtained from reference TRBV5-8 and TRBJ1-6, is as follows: EAGVTQSPTHLIKTRGQQATLRCSPISGHTSVYWYQQALGLGLQFLLWYDEGEERNRGNFPPRFSGRQFPNYSSELNVNALELEDSALYLCASSSRPGNSPLHFGNGTRLTVT.